This T cell receptor (beta chain) stems from a study of blood T cell repertoires in COVID-19. This table comes from immunoSEQ multiplex PCR, and its TCRdb copy is limited to in-frame clones, with some not included. The sample holds roughly 200,000 clones, 85% seen once. This CDR3 is built from 14 residues. Trimming left V 1 base short and J 4 bases short, with 7 bases between. Germline V gives CDR1 KGHDR, CDR2 SFDVKD. The chain uses TRBV24-1 and TRBJ1-5, with a tentative D call TRBD1 (5 bases). This sequence originates from a man aged 35-49 years who had recovered from COVID-19. Sequencing was done on a sample of PBMCs or T cells enriched from blood (not recorded which). CDR3 residues: CATSDFGTNQPQHF. DNA of the CDR3: TGTGCCACCAGTGATTTCGGGACTAATCAGCCCCAGCATTTT.